A single sample is the source of the 13 T cell receptor beta chains below, sequenced in a study of beta chain features in type 1 diabetes. Study-level points and caveats: TCRB CDR3s were moderately but significantly shorter in Type 1 diabetes patients in all four CD4+ subsets.

cDNA synthesis used the whole RNA isolate, giving expressed TCRB sequences. Assay: immunoSEQ multiplex PCR; the TCRdb copy retains only in-frame clones and omits some. The data contain about 650,000 clones, around 12% of them seen just once; the ten biggest clones take up more than 0.095%. What these receptors recognize is not known. The specimen sequenced was naive CD4+ T cells from blood. The receptors were gathered from a man aged 25 to 40 with type 1 diabetes.

This clone was counted between two and nine times. The chain couples TRBV6-6 to TRBJ2-1; D uncertain. Trimming stripped 6 bases from V and 7 bases from J, with 13 bases between. The germline V gene encodes CDR1 MNHNY and CDR2 SVGAGI (reference sequence). This CDR3 is 13 amino acids long. CDR3 sequence: CASSSPGENEQFF. CDR3 coding DNA: TGTGCCAGCAGCTCTCCGGGCGAGAATGAGCAGTTCTTC.

The chain joins TRBV9 to TRBJ2-7; TRBD1 or TRBD2 may be the D gene (5 bases each). Trimming stripped 4 bases from V and 4 bases from J, with 9 bases between. Germline V gene data show CDR1 as SGDLS and CDR2 as YYNGEE. The CDR3 extends over 12 amino acids. CDR3 protein: CASSRGEYEQYF. The CDR3 nucleotides are TGTGCCAGCAGCCGAGGGGAGTACGAGCAGTACTTC. The entire variable domain, with the rest obtained from reference TRBV9 and TRBJ2-7, is as follows: DSGVTQTPKHLITATGQRVTLRCSPRSGDLSVYWYQQSLDQGLQFLIQYYNGEERAKGNILERFSAQQFPDLHSELNLSSLELGDSALYFCASSRGEYEQYFGPGTRLTVT.

The chain links TRBV14 to TRBJ1-1; a possible D gene is TRBD1 (6 bases). This CDR3 contains 13 residues. V was shortened by 6 bases and J by 3 bases, with 11 bases between the two germline ends. Germline V lookup: CDR1 SGHDN, CDR2 FVKESK. The CDR3 nucleotides are TGTGCCAGCAGAGGTTCAGGGGACACTGAAGCTTTCTTT. Protein: CASRGSGDTEAFF.

The V and J genes are TRBV28 and TRBJ1-5, with TRBD1 matching 10 bases. The V and J ends lost 5 bases and 4 bases, in that order; junction bases with no gene match: 5. CDR1 is MDHEN and CDR2 is SYDVKM in the germline V gene. The CDR3 length is 15 residues. CDR3 residues: CASSHRQGANQPQHF. In nucleotides, the CDR3 is TGTGCCAGCAGTCATAGACAGGGGGCTAATCAGCCCCAGCATTTT.

The CDR3, as DNA: TGTGCCAGCAGTGACTCGAGTCTCCAGGGAAGCGGCTACACCTTC. Translated: CASSDSSLQGSGYTF. The chain recombines TRBV6-4 with TRBJ1-2; D might be TRBD1 (5 bases). There are 15 residues in the CDR3. Trimming pared 0 bases from V and 8 bases from J, leaving 16 bases between. Per the germline V gene, CDR1 is MRHNA and CDR2 is SNTAGT.

There are a few counts of this clone. J is TRBJ2-5 and V is TRBV10-3; no firm D call. Deletions cut 5 bases from V and 3 bases from J, with 10 bases between. CDR3 length equals 13 residues. CDR1 is ENHRY, CDR2 SYGVKD, per germline. CDR3 in amino acids: CAISPRGEETQYF. The DNA for the CDR3 is TGTGCCATCAGTCCCCGTGGGGAAGAGACCCAGTACTTC.

The rearrangement links TRBV29-1 to TRBJ1-1; TRBD1 matches 7 bases. The trim removed 8 bases at V and 5 bases at J, leaving 8 bases unmatched. The CDR3 is made up of 12 amino acids. The germline CDR1 and CDR2 sequences are SQVTM and ANQGSEA. CDR3: CSFRQGRTEAFF. As DNA, the CDR3 is TGCAGCTTCAGACAGGGAAGGACTGAAGCTTTCTTT.

The chain is built from TRBV7-2 and TRBJ2-1, with 10 nucleotides matching TRBD2. The germline CDR1 and CDR2 sequences are SGHTA and FQGNSA. The trim removed 4 bases at V and 0 bases at J, leaving 6 bases unmatched. This CDR3 comprises 17 residues. Written as DNA, the CDR3 is TGTGCCAGCAGCTCCCGGACTAGCGGTAGCTCCTACAATGAGCAGTTCTTC. Its protein product is CASSSRTSGSSYNEQFF.

This clone was found a few times. This chain connects TRBV5-1 to TRBJ2-7, with TRBD1 matching 7 bases. The CDR3 sequence is 16 residues long. In germline, CDR1 is SGHRS, CDR2 YFSETQ. Trimming at V came to 4 bases and at J to 3 bases, leaving 13 bases not matched to a gene. CDR3 loop: CASSLTVGGPLYEQYF. The CDR3 DNA is TGCGCCAGCAGCCTTACAGTAGGGGGCCCGCTCTACGAGCAGTACTTC.

This chain joins TRBV6-6 and TRBJ1-5; D remains ambiguous. Germline CDR1 and CDR2: MNHNY and SVGAGI (reference sequence). This CDR3 has 13 amino acids. The ends were cut back, 6 bases at V and 4 bases at J, with 10 bases in the middle. The CDR3 spells CASSRGINQPQHF. CDR3 coding DNA: TGTGCCAGCAGCCGAGGGATAAATCAGCCCCAGCATTTT.

The chain recombines TRBV7-2 with TRBJ1-6, with 8 bases fitting TRBD1. CDR1 is SGHTA and CDR2 is FQGNSA in the germline V gene. V lost 1 base, J lost 4 bases, and 0 bases stayed unmatched. This CDR3 is 15 amino acids long. The CDR3 region has the DNA TGTGCCAGCAGCTTAGGGACAGGGTATAATTCACCCCTCCACTTT. It is translated as CASSLGTGYNSPLHF.

The chain recombines TRBV6-6 with TRBJ1-4, with D maybe TRBD1 (5 bases). This CDR3 contains 12 residues. Germline assignment: CDR1 MNHNY and CDR2 SVGAGI (reference sequence). The V end was cut by 5 bases, the J end by 8 bases, with 9 bases between. For the CDR3, the DNA is TGTGCCAGCAGTCCTGGGGGGGAAAAACTGTTTTTT. Encoded protein: CASSPGGEKLFF.

The chain is built from TRBV7-8 and TRBJ1-5, with 9 bases that match TRBD1. Unmatched junction bases numbered 4, after V lost 5 bases and J lost 5 bases. There are 14 residues in the CDR3. The germline CDR1 and CDR2 sequences are SGHVS and FQNEAQ. For the CDR3, the DNA is TGTGCCAGCAGCCCTGGGGACAGGGATCAGCCCCAGCATTTT. Its protein is CASSPGDRDQPQHF.